These 16 T cell receptor beta chains share one sample of origin, sequenced in a study of blood T cells in healthy people across ages. The second PCR ran roughly 6 to 11 cycles with a sample-barcoded 5' primer and J-beta primers. TCRdb recomputed calls from the 5' RACE reads with MiXCR, one row per CDR3 protein. The table has 350,000 to 450,000 distinct CDR3 sequences, roughly half seen once. Sequenced sample: blood. Source of these receptors: a man in his sixties in good health.

The chain carries TRBV6-5 and TRBJ2-7; the D is unclear. The V gene lost 2 bases and the J gene lost 2 bases, with 16 bases spanning the gap. CDR1 is MNHEY, CDR2 SVGAGI, per germline. The CDR3 has 16 residues. The CDR3, as DNA: TGTGCCAGCAGTTACGTCCGGCCGCCGGAGACCTACGAGCAGTACTTC. Translated: CASSYVRPPETYEQYF.

The genes are TRBV11-2 and TRBJ2-3; 8 bases are a match to TRBD2. Germline lookup yields CDR1 SGHAT and CDR2 FQNNGV. V was pared by 8 bases and J by 6 bases, with 10 bases of the junction left unmatched. This CDR3 is built from 14 residues. CDR3: CASDPGLGGDTQYF. CDR3 sequence (DNA): TGTGCCAGCGACCCGGGACTAGGTGGGGATACGCAGTATTTT.

The CDR3 is CASSGQLTDTQYF. The CDR3 nucleotides read TGTGCCAGCAGCGGACAACTCACAGATACGCAGTATTTT. V gene TRBV6-1 combines with J gene TRBJ2-3; TRBD1 might be the D (5 bases). Germline V gene lookup returns CDR1 MNHNS and CDR2 SASEGT. CDR3 length: 13 amino acids. V dropped 6 bases and J dropped 2 bases, with 9 bases sitting between them.

V usage is TRBV15 and J usage is TRBJ2-7, with a tentative D call TRBD1 (8 bases). Trimming left V 5 bases short and J 2 bases short, with 16 bases between. The germline CDR1 and CDR2 sequences are LNHNV and YYDKDF (reference sequence). The CDR3 extends over 15 amino acids. The CDR3 reads CATSERTGRAYEQYF. The CDR3 bases are TGTGCCACCAGCGAACGGACAGGGAGGGCCTACGAGCAGTACTTC.

V and J are TRBV7-2 and TRBJ2-3; D may be TRBD2 (6 bases). The germline V gene encodes CDR1 SGHTA and CDR2 FQGNSA. V was pared by 0 bases and J by 4 bases, with 8 bases between. CDR3 length equals 14 residues. The CDR3 loop reads CASSLARLADTQYF. The CDR3 DNA reads as TGTGCCAGCAGCTTAGCCCGACTAGCAGATACGCAGTATTTT.

The V gene is TRBV7-9, the J gene TRBJ2-3; 7 bases map to TRBD2. Germline CDR1 is SEHNR and CDR2 is FQNEAQ (reference sequence). Unmatched junction bases numbered 7, after V lost 6 bases and J lost 1 base. This CDR3 region has 15 residues. This CDR3 reads CASSPSGDRTDTQYF. The CDR3 DNA reads TGTGCCAGCAGTCCAAGCGGGGACCGCACAGATACGCAGTATTTT.

This chain links TRBV7-2 with TRBJ2-5, with D perhaps matching TRBD1 or TRBD2 (7 bases each). This CDR3 is built from 15 residues. Trimming cost V 4 bases and J 5 bases, with 17 bases left between them. The germline V gene has CDR1 SGHTA and CDR2 FQGNSA. The CDR3 loop reads CASSSQGGGLETQYF. The CDR3 DNA reads as TGTGCCAGCAGCTCCCAGGGAGGGGGCCTCGAGACCCAGTACTTC.

The J gene is TRBJ2-5, the V gene TRBV7-9, with 7 nucleotides matching TRBD1. The J call is doubtful: the DNA matches TRBJ2-7 better. The CDR3 has 12 residues. CDR1 and CDR2 from the germline V gene are SEHNR and FQNEAQ (reference sequence). The CDR3 nucleotides read TGTGCCGTTACCGGGCCAGGGGGCGAGCAGTACTTC. Translation: CAVTGPGGEQYF.

This clonotype was counted only a few times. J is TRBJ1-4 and V is TRBV20-1; TRBD1 is a possible D gene (6 bases). The CDR3 is made up of 14 amino acids. The V gene's germline CDR1 is DFQATT and CDR2 SNEGSKA (reference sequence). Trimming shortened V by 6 bases and J by 7 bases, and 18 bases separated the two germline ends. DNA of the CDR3: TGCAGTGCCCCACAGACCCGGGGGGCTGAAAAACTGTTTTTT. Protein sequence: CSAPQTRGAEKLFF.

This chain joins TRBV21-1 and TRBJ2-4. With the DNA end fitting TRBJ2-7 better, the J assignment may be wrong. TRBV21-1 represents a pseudogene. There are 14 residues in the CDR3. This CDR3 reads CASSKANSFYEQYF. In DNA, the CDR3 is TGTGCCAGCAGCAAAGCAAATAGCTTTTACGAGCAGTACTTC.

The chain couples TRBV28 to TRBJ1-5; D ambiguous. Trimming took off 4 bases at V and 6 bases at J, with 7 bases between the two ends. CDR3 length equals 12 residues. Germline assignment: CDR1 MDHEN and CDR2 SYDVKM. The CDR3 spells CASSSPLQPQHF. CDR3 DNA: TGTGCCAGCAGTTCCCCCCTTCAGCCCCAGCATTTT. The whole variable domain, remainder taken from reference TRBV28 and TRBJ1-5, is DVKVTQSSRYLVKRTGEKVFLECVQDMDHENMFWYRQDPGLGLRLIYFSYDVKMKEKGDIPEGYSVSREKKERFSLILESASTNQTSMYLCASSSPLQPQHFGDGTRLSIL.

The CDR3 coding sequence is TGTGCCAGTGGGACGGGGGGGAGCTCCTACGAGCAGTACTTC. Translation gives CASGTGGSSYEQYF. V usage is TRBV2 and J usage is TRBJ2-7; 8 positions match TRBD2. Germline V gene sequence: CDR1 SNHLY, CDR2 FYNNEI. The CDR3 extends over 14 amino acids. The trim removed 9 bases at V and 0 bases at J, leaving 7 bases unmatched.

This chain links TRBV20-1 with TRBJ2-7; TRBD2 might be the D (5 bases). The CDR3 covers 14 residues. V was pared by 2 bases and J by 1 base, with 12 bases between. Germline V gene lookup returns CDR1 DFQATT and CDR2 SNEGSKA (reference sequence). The CDR3 nucleotides are TGCAGTGCTAGATATTTCCGGGGTTCCTACGAGCAGTACTTC. Encoded protein: CSARYFRGSYEQYF.

This clonotype was detected only a few times. The chain employs TRBV5-1 and TRBJ2-7, with 7 bases lining up with TRBD2. Trimming removed 3 bases from V and 9 bases from J; junction bases left unmatched: 12. In germline, CDR1 is SGHRS, CDR2 YFSETQ. The CDR3 runs 14 residues. The CDR3 DNA reads as TGCGCCAGCAGCTCCGGGGGGACCCCCCCTAGGCAGTACTTC. This sequence encodes CASSSGGTPPRQYF.

This clonotype has a count of ten or more. This CDR3 reads CASSLERLKREEQYF. The CDR3 nucleotides read TGCGCCAGCAGCTTAGAACGACTAAAACGGGAAGAGCAGTACTTC. This chain connects TRBV5-1 to TRBJ2-7; D might be TRBD2 (5 bases). Germline CDR1 and CDR2: SGHRS and YFSETQ. V was cut by 2 bases and J by 7 bases, with 19 bases left in between. CDR3 size: 15 residues.

The rearrangement links TRBV12-3 or TRBV12-4 to TRBJ2-5, with 7 bases lining up with TRBD2. This CDR3 is 15 amino acids long. Trimming removed 5 bases from V and 5 bases from J; junction bases left unmatched: 11. The CDR3 protein is CASSDPWRERETQYF. The CDR3 DNA reads as TGTGCCAGCAGTGACCCTTGGCGGGAGAGGGAGACCCAGTACTTC.